The rows below give T cell receptor beta chains drawn from one sample of a study of T cell repertoires in ileal Crohn's disease. Generated by immunoSEQ multiplex PCR, the TCRdb table keeps only in-frame clones and is missing some. Of 5,500 to 7,500 clones in the sample, roughly four fifths were seen once. Material: ileal tissue. The receptor set was obtained from an adult with Crohn's disease. Both conserved end residues are part of each CDR3. Fields, in order: CDR3 length, D gene, J gene, V gene, clone size, CDR3 protein, CDR3 DNA. The D gene is left open where the match is weak. Not every row has a clone size; where given, it reads once, few, many or a size class.

13	.	TRBJ2-7	TRBV5-4	.	CASSWDTSYEQYF	TGTGCCAGCAGCTGGGACACCTCCTACGAGCAGTACTTC
14	TRBD2	TRBJ2-5	TRBV5-1	.	CASSRTSGKETQYF	TGCGCCAGCAGCCGGACTAGCGGGAAAGAGACCCAGTACTTC
15	.	TRBJ1-2	TRBV5-1	.	CASSLAAASNYGYTF	TGCGCCAGCAGCTTGGCGGCGGCTTCTAACTATGGCTACACCTTC
11	.	TRBJ1-2	TRBV5-6	few	CASSFNYGYTF	TGTGCCAGCAGCTTTAACTATGGCTACACCTTC
20	TRBD1	TRBJ2-7	TRBV7-8	.	CASSLPSDREKGASSYEQYF	TGTGCCAGCAGCTTACCCTCGGACAGGGAGAAGGGAGCCTCTTCGTACGAGCAGTACTTC
16	TRBD2	TRBJ2-7	TRBV11-2	.	CASSSTRAGGSYEQYF	TGTGCCAGCAGCTCAACCCGAGCGGGGGGGTCCTACGAGCAGTACTTC
15	.	TRBJ2-2	TRBV5-6	.	CASSRRGTQRRELFF	TGTGCCAGCAGCCGACGTGGGACCCAGCGCCGGGAGCTGTTTTTT
15	.	TRBJ2-1	TRBV5-5	.	CASSLRHLGYNEQFF	TGTGCCAGCAGCTTACGTCATCTTGGCTACAATGAGCAGTTCTTC
14	.	TRBJ2-3	TRBV5-1	.	CASSLGTRVDTQYF	TGCGCCAGCAGCTTGGGCACGAGGGTCGATACGCAGTATTTT
14	.	TRBJ1-4	TRBV2	.	CASSEFLDRPKLFF	TGTGCCAGCAGTGAATTTCTGGACAGACCAAAACTGTTTTTT
15	TRBD1	TRBJ2-5	TRBV19	.	CASRRQGAYQETQYF	TGTGCCAGTAGGAGACAGGGGGCTTACCAAGAGACCCAGTACTTC
19	TRBD2	TRBJ2-7	TRBV7-9	.	CASSPQLAGGYTSSYEQYF	TGTGCCAGCAGCCCCCAATTAGCGGGGGGCTATACAAGCTCCTACGAGCAGTACTTC
13	.	TRBJ1-3	TRBV19	.	CASSKVSGNTIYF	TGTGCCAGTAGTAAGGTCTCTGGAAACACCATATATTTT
15	.	TRBJ2-1	TRBV5-4	.	CASSFRDKEYNEQFF	TGTGCCAGCAGCTTTAGAGATAAAGAATATAATGAGCAGTTCTTC
13	.	TRBJ1-2	TRBV27	.	CASRSTGNYGYTF	TGTGCCAGCAGAAGCACAGGGAACTATGGCTACACCTTC
10	.	TRBJ2-1	TRBV6-1	.	CATKQSSWFF	TGTGCCACAAAACAATCTAGCTGGTTCTTC
13	TRBD1	TRBJ1-2	TRBV6-5	.	CASRGTGGYGYTF	TGTGCCAGCAGAGGGACAGGGGGATATGGCTACACCTTC
13	.	TRBJ1-1	TRBV7-9	.	CASSFDRQPEAFF	TGTGCCAGCAGCTTTGACAGGCAGCCTGAAGCTTTCTTT
17	TRBD2	TRBJ2-2	TRBV5-4	.	CASSLPGGGAVGGELFF	TGTGCCAGCAGCTTGCCCGGCGGGGGGGCGGTTGGCGGGGAGCTGTTTTTT
14	.	TRBJ1-4	TRBV28	.	CASSFLRTARKLFF	TGTGCCAGCAGTTTTTTGAGGACAGCCCGCAAGCTGTTTTTT
13	TRBD1	TRBJ2-7	TRBV27	.	CASSRQGPYEQYF	TGTGCCAGCAGTAGACAGGGGCCCTACGAGCAGTACTTC
18	TRBD1	TRBJ1-2	TRBV5-1	.	CASSLIAAGGHFNYGYTF	TGCGCCAGCAGCTTGATTGCGGCAGGGGGCCATTTTAACTATGGCTACACCTTC
13	.	TRBJ1-5	TRBV14	.	CASSQDRDQPQHF	TGTGCCAGCAGCCAAGACAGGGACCAGCCCCAGCATTTT
16	.	TRBJ2-1	TRBV5-4	.	CASTTVSHTSYNEQFF	TGTGCCAGCACCACGGTGTCTCACACCTCCTACAATGAGCAGTTCTTC
14	.	TRBJ2-5	TRBV5-1	.	CASSLLGGEETQYF	TGCGCCAGCAGCTTGTTAGGGGGGGAAGAGACCCAGTACTTC